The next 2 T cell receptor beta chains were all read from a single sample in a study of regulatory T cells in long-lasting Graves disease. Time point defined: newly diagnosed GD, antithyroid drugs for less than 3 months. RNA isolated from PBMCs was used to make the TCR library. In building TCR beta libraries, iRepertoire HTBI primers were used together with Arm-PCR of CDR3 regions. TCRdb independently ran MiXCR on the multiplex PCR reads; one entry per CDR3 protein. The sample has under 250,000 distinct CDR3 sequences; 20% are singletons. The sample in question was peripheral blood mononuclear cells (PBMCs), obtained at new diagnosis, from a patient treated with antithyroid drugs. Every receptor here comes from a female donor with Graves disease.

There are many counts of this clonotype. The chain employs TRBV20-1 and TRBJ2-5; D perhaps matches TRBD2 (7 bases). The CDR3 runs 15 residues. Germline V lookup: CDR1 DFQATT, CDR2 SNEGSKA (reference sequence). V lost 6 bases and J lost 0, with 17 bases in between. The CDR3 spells CSAMGAGANQETQYF. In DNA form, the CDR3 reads TGCAGTGCCATGGGGGCGGGGGCGAACCAAGAGACCCAGTACTTC.

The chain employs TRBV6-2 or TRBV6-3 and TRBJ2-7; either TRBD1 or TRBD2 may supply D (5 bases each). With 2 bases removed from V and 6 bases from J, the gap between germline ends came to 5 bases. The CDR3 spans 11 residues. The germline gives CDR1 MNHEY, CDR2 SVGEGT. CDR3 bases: TGTGCCAGCAGTTACGGGGGCGAGCAGTACTTC. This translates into CASSYGGEQYF.